Each of the 20 T cell receptor beta chains below was sequenced from the same sample in a study of Ad26.COV2.S vaccination and SARS-CoV-2 variants. Using immunoSEQ multiplex PCR, the repertoire was profiled, and TCRdb retains in-frame clones only, with some absent. The sample consists of 430,000 or so clones, roughly 89% of them appearing once. Noted treatment: some 20 received Ad26.COV2.S at low or high dose, single or two shots; about five received placebo; per-sample allocation not given. The samples date from day 63 after the first vaccine or placebo injection. The sequencing here drew on peripheral blood, taken in a trial of Ad26.COV2.S vaccine versus placebo. The receptor source for this set is a person aged 18 to 59 who received the Ad26.COV2.S COVID-19 vaccine or a placebo.

V and J are TRBV28 and TRBJ2-7, with D unresolved. The length of the CDR3 is 14 residues. Germline V lookup: CDR1 MDHEN, CDR2 SYDVKM. The germline V and J ends were trimmed by 5 bases and 2 bases, with 13 bases remaining between them. The CDR3 coding sequence is TGTGCCAGCAGTACCCCCCGAGGCCCCTACGAGCAGTACTTC. The encoded protein is CASSTPRGPYEQYF.

V and J are TRBV5-4 and TRBJ2-1; perhaps TRBD2 as D (5 bases). The CDR3 is 13 amino acids. Trimming cost V 3 bases and J 9 bases, with 13 bases left between them. The germline V gene encodes CDR1 SGHNT and CDR2 YYREEE (reference sequence). The CDR3 sequence: CASSWGAPGEQFF. CDR3 nucleotides: TGTGCCAGCAGCTGGGGAGCCCCAGGTGAGCAGTTCTTC.

This chain joins TRBV19 and TRBJ2-3, with D possibly being TRBD2 (5 bases). CDR1 is LNHDA and CDR2 is SQIVND in the germline V gene (reference sequence). CDR3 length equals 12 residues. The ends were cut back, 6 bases at V and 3 bases at J, with 7 bases in the middle. For the CDR3, the DNA is TGTGCCAGTAGGGGAGTTACAGATACGCAGTATTTT. Translating gives CASRGVTDTQYF.

The chain carries TRBV15 and TRBJ2-1; 8 nucleotides line up with TRBD2. V lost 1 base to trimming and J lost 4 bases; unmatched junction nucleotides: 6. Germline lookup yields CDR1 LNHNV and CDR2 YYDKDF (reference sequence). The CDR3 extends over 16 amino acids. The CDR3 coding sequence is TGTGCCACCAGCAGAGGGTCGGGGGGGCGTTACAATGAGCAGTTCTTC. Protein sequence: CATSRGSGGRYNEQFF.

This clone was recorded a few times. The chain links TRBV7-9 to TRBJ2-3, with D possibly TRBD2 on 5 matching bases. The CDR3 loop spans 15 amino acids. Trimming took 5 bases from V and 10 from J, leaving 22 bases between them. Germline values: CDR1 SEHNR, CDR2 FQNEAQ (reference sequence). The CDR3 region is CASSPTRISLMAQYF. The DNA of the CDR3 is TGTGCCAGCAGCCCCACTAGAATCTCCTTGATGGCGCAGTATTTT.

V gene TRBV2 combines with J gene TRBJ2-1; D unresolved. Germline CDR1 is SNHLY and CDR2 is FYNNEI. This CDR3 spans 11 amino acids. The ends were cut back, 7 bases at V and 10 bases at J, with 11 bases in the middle. The CDR3 region has the DNA TGTGCCAGCAAGGGCTCGGCGGAGCAGTTCTTC. Translating gives CASKGSAEQFF.

The genes are TRBV11-1 and TRBJ2-1; 8 bases match TRBD1. The CDR3 contains 15 residues. J was trimmed by 7 bases and V by 4 bases; bases with no gene match: 9. Germline V gene lookup returns CDR1 SGHAT and CDR2 FQDESV (reference sequence). Written as DNA, the CDR3 is TGTGCCAGCAGCTCCGAGACAGGGGTGGTGAATGAGCAGTTCTTC. Translation gives CASSSETGVVNEQFF.

V and J are TRBV5-1 and TRBJ1-3; D gene ambiguous. The CDR3 is 15 amino acids. V was clipped by 2 bases and J by 0 bases, with 9 bases between them. Germline lookup yields CDR1 SGHRS and CDR2 YFSETQ. The CDR3 is CASSFDGLSGNTIYF. CDR3 nucleotide sequence: TGCGCCAGCAGCTTTGACGGACTCTCTGGAAACACCATATATTTT.

Turning to this clone: The sample has other DNA sequences that encode this CDR3 too. The V and J genes are TRBV9 and TRBJ1-5, with TRBD1 matching 8 bases. CDR1 is SGDLS and CDR2 is YYNGEE in the germline V gene. J gave up 1 base and V 4 bases, and 1 base lay outside the gene matches. This CDR3 spans 14 amino acids. CDR3 in DNA: TGTGCCAGCAGCTCAGGGGGCAGCAATCAGCCCCAGCATTTT. Residues: CASSSGGSNQPQHF.

The genes are TRBV4-3 and TRBJ2-2; TRBD2 is a possible D gene (6 bases). This CDR3 region has 16 residues. Germline CDR1 reads LGHNA; CDR2 reads YSLEER. V gave up 0 bases and J gave up 3 bases, with 11 bases separating them. CDR3: CASSQEPRRDTGELFF. Here the CDR3 DNA reads TGCGCCAGCAGCCAAGAGCCGCGGAGGGACACCGGGGAGCTGTTTTTT.

The chain couples TRBV6-5 to TRBJ2-2, with D possibly called TRBD1 or TRBD2 (5 bases each). CDR1 and CDR2 (germline): MNHEY, SVGAGI. This CDR3 contains 15 residues. V was clipped by 5 bases and J by 4 bases, with 14 bases between them. The CDR3 sequence: CASSRDVGVTGELFF. CDR3 sequence (DNA): TGTGCCAGCAGTCGGGACGTCGGGGTCACCGGGGAGCTGTTTTTT.

The chain combines TRBV5-1 with TRBJ2-7; D remains ambiguous. The CDR3 sequence is 13 residues long. Germline CDR1 reads SGHRS; CDR2 reads YFSETQ. Trimming stripped 4 bases from V and 1 base from J, with 9 bases between. This chain's CDR3 is CASSKDLSYEQYF. CDR3 nucleotide sequence: TGCGCCAGCAGCAAAGACCTGTCCTACGAGCAGTACTTC.

This chain joins TRBV24-1 and TRBJ2-3; D not resolved. V lost 4 bases, J lost 2 bases, and 12 bases lay in between. The CDR3 sequence is 15 residues long. Germline values: CDR1 KGHDR, CDR2 SFDVKD. The CDR3 loop is CATSDRQRTTDTQYF. DNA of the CDR3: TGTGCCACCAGTGACCGCCAGAGAACCACAGATACGCAGTATTTT.

This CDR3 is CASSLGRNTEAFF. The CDR3 DNA reads TGCGCCAGCAGCCTGGGGAGGAACACTGAAGCTTTCTTT. This chain uses TRBV4-1 with TRBJ1-1; D gene unclear. V dropped 4 bases and J dropped 1 base, with 7 bases sitting between them. The CDR3 loop spans 13 amino acids. Germline-derived CDR1 and CDR2 are MGHRA and YSYEKL.

The gene calls are TRBV11-3 and TRBJ1-3; D unresolved. Germline CDR1 and CDR2: SGHNT and YENEEA. This CDR3 contains 15 residues. The V gene lost 1 base and the J gene lost 2 bases, with 9 bases spanning the gap. CDR3 nucleotides: TGTGCCAGCAGCTTAGGACCAGTCACTGGAAACACCATATATTTT. It is translated as CASSLGPVTGNTIYF. The full variable domain, in which reference TRBV11-3 and TRBJ1-3 provide the parts outside the CDR3, is EAGVVQSPRYKIIEKKQPVAFWCNPISGHNTLYWYLQNLGQGPELLIRYENEEAVDDSQLPKDRFSAERLKGVDSTLKIQPAELGDSAVYLCASSLGPVTGNTIYFGEGSWLTVV.

The rearrangement links TRBV29-1 to TRBJ2-7; possible D gene TRBD1, 5 bases. Germline V gene lookup returns CDR1 SQVTM and CDR2 ANQGSEA. This CDR3 is built from 11 residues. Trimming shortened V by 4 bases and J by 9 bases, and 13 bases separated the two germline ends. CDR3 sequence (DNA): TGCAGCGTTGTTGGCAGGGTGGGGCAGTACTTC. Amino acid sequence: CSVVGRVGQYF.

CDR3 amino acids: CASSSPADSYEQYF. The CDR3 DNA reads as TGTGCCAGCAGTTCCCCCGCCGATTCCTACGAGCAGTACTTC. The chain links TRBV6-6 to TRBJ2-7, with no clear D. The CDR3 consists of 14 residues. In germline, CDR1 is MNHNY, CDR2 SVGAGI (reference sequence). Trimming removed 4 bases at V and 1 base at J, with 11 bases between.

The chain joins TRBV14 to TRBJ2-1, with 9 positions matching TRBD1. This CDR3 has 15 residues. Germline V gene sequence: CDR1 SGHDN, CDR2 FVKESK. Trimming cost V 1 base and J 9 bases; bases outside gene matches: 7. This chain's CDR3 is CASSQVKTGGGEQFF. The CDR3 DNA sequence: TGTGCCAGCAGCCAAGTGAAGACAGGGGGTGGTGAGCAGTTCTTC.

A word on this clone: In the same sample, other DNA sequences code for this CDR3. This rearrangement joins TRBV5-4 to TRBJ2-3; D is possibly TRBD1 (6 bases). CDR3 size: 14 residues. Germline loops: CDR1 SGHNT, CDR2 YYREEE (reference sequence). V dropped 2 bases and J dropped 1 base, with 8 bases sitting between them. The chain's CDR3 is CASSFSGGTDTQYF. In DNA, the CDR3 is TGTGCCAGCAGCTTTTCAGGGGGCACAGATACGCAGTATTTT.

This chain joins TRBV24-1 and TRBJ1-2; the D is unclear. Germline V CDR1 and CDR2: KGHDR, SFDVKD. V was cut by 6 bases and J by 4 bases, with 8 bases left in between. The CDR3 runs 12 residues. CDR3 sequence reads: CATSPEVYGYTF. The CDR3 nucleotides are TGTGCCACCAGTCCGGAGGTCTATGGCTACACCTTC.